The 11 T cell receptor beta chains presented below share a single source sample, sequenced in a study of cytomegalovirus exposure and HLA in healthy donors. The repertoire was sequenced with immunoSEQ multiplex PCR; TCRdb's copy has only in-frame clones and lacks some. The profile shows some 71,000 clones, approximately 94% of them singletons. The sequenced sample was PBMCs. The origin of the receptors is a woman aged 18-29 years in good health and CMV-seronegative.

This rearrangement joins TRBV5-6 to TRBJ1-2, with D uncertain. The V and J ends lost 0 bases and 10 bases respectively, with 16 bases between them. Per the germline V gene, CDR1 is SGHDT and CDR2 is YYEEEE. CDR3 length: 14 amino acids. The CDR3: CASSLATTTGIYTF. CDR3 nucleotide sequence: TGTGCCAGCAGCTTGGCGACCACAACGGGGATCTACACCTTC.

V gene TRBV18 combines with J gene TRBJ2-1; 10 positions match TRBD1. This CDR3 contains 18 residues. Germline assignment: CDR1 KGHSH and CDR2 LQKENI. V shed 3 bases, J shed 7 bases, and the junction held 15 bases outside the gene matches. This chain's CDR3 is CASSPPHSWDRGGNEQFF. CDR3 nucleotide sequence: TGTGCCAGCTCACCTCCTCACTCCTGGGACAGGGGTGGAAATGAGCAGTTCTTC.

The chain uses TRBV5-8 and TRBJ2-3, with 8 bases aligning to TRBD1. The J segment lost 4 bases and the V segment lost 2 bases, leaving 3 bases of the junction unmatched. Germline CDR1 and CDR2: SGHTS and YDEGEE. CDR3 length equals 14 residues. CDR3 sequence (DNA): TGTGCCAGCAGCTTCGGACAGGGTGCAGATACGCAGTATTTT. Protein product: CASSFGQGADTQYF.

V and J are TRBV28 and TRBJ2-7; 8 bases line up with TRBD1. The CDR3 consists of 14 residues. Germline loops: CDR1 MDHEN, CDR2 SYDVKM. With 6 bases clipped from V and 6 bases from J, the junction kept 10 bases outside the gene matches. CDR3 sequence (DNA): TGTGCCAGCAGGACAGGGGCCCCTGGGGTCGAGCAGTACTTC. Its protein product is CASRTGAPGVEQYF.

This chain joins TRBV6-1 and TRBJ2-3; 9 nucleotides line up with TRBD2. The CDR3 is made up of 15 amino acids. Germline loops: CDR1 MNHNS, CDR2 SASEGT. V gave up 1 base and J gave up 2 bases; unmatched junction bases: 1. The CDR3: CASSEVAGATDTQYF. The CDR3 bases are TGTGCCAGCAGTGAAGTAGCGGGAGCCACAGATACGCAGTATTTT.

The chain is built from TRBV2 and TRBJ1-2; 10 nucleotides agree with TRBD1. CDR3 length equals 17 residues. From germline, CDR1 is SNHLY and CDR2 FYNNEI. After removal of 6 bases from V and 1 base from J, the junction contained 11 bases not matched to a gene. DNA for the CDR3: TGTGCCAGCAGCAAGGGACAGGGGAGCCCTAATAACTATGGCTACACCTTC. It is translated as CASSKGQGSPNNYGYTF. The complete variable domain, with remaining parts taken from reference TRBV2 and TRBJ1-2, reads EPEVTQTPSHQVTQMGQEVILRCVPISNHLYFYWYRQILGQKVEFLVSFYNNEISEKSEIFDDQFSVERPDGSNFTLKIRSTKLEDSAMYFCASSKGQGSPNNYGYTFGSGTRLTVV.

V and J are TRBV6-5 and TRBJ2-6; D unresolved. With 3 bases removed from V and 2 bases from J, the gap between germline ends came to 5 bases. This CDR3 is 14 amino acids long. Per germline, CDR1 MNHEY and CDR2 SVGAGI. The CDR3 here is CASSYEAGANVLTF. The DNA of the CDR3 is TGTGCCAGCAGTTATGAGGCTGGGGCCAACGTCCTGACTTTC.

This clone has a single count. This CDR3 is CASSPGTGSFNYGYTF. In nucleotides, the CDR3 is TGTGCCAGTAGTCCCGGGACAGGGAGTTTTAACTATGGCTACACCTTC. The V and J genes are TRBV19 and TRBJ1-2, with 9 bases aligning to TRBD1. Trimming at V came to 5 bases and at J to 1 base, leaving 8 bases not matched to a gene. Germline values: CDR1 LNHDA, CDR2 SQIVND (reference sequence). The CDR3 has 16 amino acids.

The V call is TRBV7-9, the J call TRBJ2-5; TRBD2 matches 13 bases. Germline V gives CDR1 SEHNR, CDR2 FQNEAQ (reference sequence). The CDR3 consists of 18 residues. V lost 1 base to trimming and J lost 0 bases; unmatched junction nucleotides: 5. Here the CDR3 reads CASSLGLAGGSYQETQYF. DNA for the CDR3: TGTGCCAGCAGCTTAGGACTAGCGGGAGGCTCGTACCAAGAGACCCAGTACTTC.

The chain joins TRBV2 to TRBJ2-1; 15 bases are shared with TRBD2. Per the germline V gene, CDR1 is SNHLY and CDR2 is FYNNEI. V dropped 9 bases and J dropped 8; count of bases not matched to a gene: 5. This CDR3 is built from 14 residues. In DNA form, the CDR3 reads TGTGCCAGACGGACTAGCGGGGGGGCGGATGAGCAGTTCTTC. Its translation: CARRTSGGADEQFF.

The rearrangement links TRBV19 to TRBJ2-2, with D possibly TRBD2 on 5 matching bases. Germline CDR1 LNHDA, CDR2 SQIVND (reference sequence). The CDR3 totals 15 residues. V lost 6 bases, J lost 3 bases, and 14 bases lay in between. The CDR3 sequence is CASRWSSEDTGELFF. CDR3 sequence (DNA): TGTGCCAGTAGATGGAGTAGCGAAGACACCGGGGAGCTGTTTTTT.